Shown below are 19 T cell receptor beta chains from a single sample sequenced in a study of T-cell reconstitution after alpha-beta-depleted transplantation in children (dated by TCRdb to about 2016). Library prep was done by PCR. Instrument on record: Illumina HiSeq 2500. TCR library preparation used molecular barcoding, with unique molecular identifiers applied to normalize quantification of the TCRbeta repertoire. TCRdb reprocessed the public reads (quality trimming at Q25 with fastp, clone calling with MiXCR) and kept in-frame beta chains. Every distinct CDR3 protein forms one entry, paired with its most common genes and DNA. The sample includes 500,000 to 650,000 distinct CDR3 sequences, with approximately 13% observed a single time. About 2% of the sample is held by the ten biggest clonotypes. This specimen's treatment or condition label, interpreted: allogeneic hematopoietic cell transplantation with graft depleted of TCRalphabeta T cells and CD19 B cells.

The specimen was PBMCs, mostly from graft donor cells, collected 360 days after TCRalphabeta/CD19-depleted stem cell transplant. These receptors came from a male patient under 18 who had a stem cell transplant for acute myeloid leukemia, so the T cells may come from the graft donor.

This clonotype was counted ten times or more. The V gene is TRBV28, the J gene TRBJ2-2; D gene uncertain. CDR3 length equals 14 residues. Trimming took off 5 bases at V and 3 bases at J, with 10 bases between the two ends. Germline assignment: CDR1 MDHEN and CDR2 SYDVKM. In nucleotides, the CDR3 is TGTGCCAGCAGTCGATCAAGGGACACCGGGGAGCTGTTTTTT. Translating gives CASSRSRDTGELFF.

This clonotype has a handful of counts. This rearrangement joins TRBV7-2 to TRBJ2-5; TRBD2 matches 12 bases. This CDR3 region has 17 residues. J gave up 3 bases and V 5 bases, and 10 bases lay outside the gene matches. In germline, CDR1 is SGHTA, CDR2 FQGNSA. This CDR3 reads CASSTGLAGRREETQYF. CDR3 in DNA: TGTGCCAGCAGCACGGGACTAGCGGGCAGGCGGGAAGAGACCCAGTACTTC.

CDR3 bases: TGTGCCAGTAGTATATACAGCTCTGGGGCCAACGTCCTGACTTTC. Protein: CASSIYSSGANVLTF. This chain links TRBV19 with TRBJ2-6; D is unclear. The CDR3 consists of 15 residues. V lost 2 bases and J 0 bases, leaving 5 bases between the germline ends. Looked up from germline, CDR1 is LNHDA and CDR2 is SQIVND (reference sequence).

The chain has TRBV7-9 and TRBJ2-7; the D is unclear. CDR3 length equals 12 residues. Trimming took 0 bases from V and 5 from J, leaving 5 bases between them. CDR1 and CDR2 from the germline V gene are SEHNR and FQNEAQ (reference sequence). This CDR3 is CASSLAENEQYF. CDR3 nucleotides: TGTGCCAGCAGCTTAGCCGAGAACGAGCAGTACTTC.

There are many counts of this clonotype. The chain is built from TRBV20-1 and TRBJ2-1; perhaps TRBD1 as D (6 bases). CDR1 and CDR2 (germline): DFQATT, SNEGSKA (reference sequence). V gave up 5 bases and J gave up 4 bases, with 15 bases separating them. This CDR3 has 14 residues. CDR3 amino acids: CSAETDRSYNEQFF. CDR3 nucleotides: TGCAGTGCTGAGACCGACAGGAGTTACAATGAGCAGTTCTTC.

This clonotype occurred many times. With a much larger clone just one base away, this may be a read error. This chain connects TRBV28 to TRBJ2-7; D uncertain. Trimming took off 4 bases at V and 6 bases at J, with 7 bases between the two ends. This CDR3 is 11 amino acids long. From germline, CDR1 is MDHEN and CDR2 SYDVKM. CDR3 coding DNA: TGTGCCAGCAGTTCGTGGGGCGAGCAGTACTTC. The encoded protein is CASSSWGEQYF.

In regard to this clonotype: A much larger clone differs from this one at a single base, so this may be a read error. V and J are TRBV7-9 and TRBJ2-3; the D gene is possibly TRBD1 (6 bases). The CDR3 is 13 residues long. CDR1 is SEHNR, CDR2 FQNEAQ, per germline (reference sequence). V gave up 5 bases and J gave up 4 bases, with 10 bases separating them. This CDR3 reads CASSHRAPDTQYF. Here the CDR3 DNA reads TGTGCCAGCAGCCACAGGGCCCCAGATACGCAGTATTTT. The full variable domain, its missing parts supplied by reference TRBV7-9 and TRBJ2-3, is DTGVSQNPRHKITKRGQNVTFRCDPISEHNRLYWYRQTLGQGPEFLTYFQNEAQLEKSRLLSDRFSAERPKGSFSTLEIQRTEQGDSAMYLCASSHRAPDTQYFGPGTRLTVL.

The rearrangement uses TRBV29-1 and TRBJ2-7, with 9 bases identical to TRBD2. The CDR3 runs 13 residues. From germline, CDR1 is SQVTM and CDR2 ANQGSEA. The ends lost 5 bases at V and 3 bases at J; junction bases unmatched: 5. The CDR3: CSVRGRAIYEQYF. The CDR3 DNA is TGCAGCGTTCGCGGGAGGGCCATCTACGAGCAGTACTTC.

The V and J genes are TRBV13 and TRBJ2-5; 14 bases align to TRBD2. The CDR3 consists of 14 residues. Germline values: CDR1 PRHDT, CDR2 FYEKMQ (reference sequence). With 1 base clipped from V and 14 bases from J, the junction kept 6 bases outside the gene matches. The CDR3 region is CASSLAGTSGSAYF. The CDR3 nucleotides are TGTGCCAGCAGCTTAGCCGGGACTAGCGGGAGTGCATACTTC.

This clonotype has a single count. One end of the junction does not line up with germline, which may come from a read error. This chain connects TRBV28 to TRBJ1-1; D gene uncertain. CDR1 MDHEN and CDR2 SYDVKM come from the germline V gene. The CDR3 contains 13 residues. In DNA, the CDR3 is TGTACCAGCAGGATGTATAAGGACACTGAAGCTTTCTTT. Protein product: CTSRMYKDTEAFF.

This clonotype occurred a few times. V gene TRBV29-1 combines with J gene TRBJ1-5, with a tentative D call TRBD1 (5 bases). This CDR3 has 13 residues. Germline V gene data show CDR1 as SQVTM and CDR2 as ANQGSEA. With 4 bases removed from V and 9 bases from J, the gap between germline ends came to 16 bases. The CDR3 sequence: CSVADKEGLPQHF. CDR3 bases: TGCAGCGTTGCGGACAAAGAGGGTTTGCCCCAGCATTTT.

Remarks on this clonotype: This may come from a read error, since a much larger clone is one base off. This chain joins TRBV4-3 and TRBJ2-1; 8 nucleotides align to TRBD2. The CDR3 loop spans 16 amino acids. The junction had 8 bases not matched to a gene; V was cut back by 1 base and J by 6 bases. The germline CDR1 and CDR2 sequences are LGHNA and YSLEER. CDR3 bases: TGCGCCAGCAGCCAAGCCGGGGGGGTAGCGGTCAATGAGCAGTTCTTC. Translation gives CASSQAGGVAVNEQFF.

CDR3 region: CASSQDQGTGGVGTEAFF. CDR3 DNA: TGCGCCAGCAGCCAAGATCAGGGGACAGGGGGCGTAGGTACTGAAGCTTTCTTT. The chain joins TRBV4-3 to TRBJ1-1; 12 bases agree with TRBD1. CDR3 length equals 18 residues. V lost 0 bases, J lost 5 bases, and 10 bases stayed unmatched. Germline CDR1 and CDR2: LGHNA and YSLEER.

This clonotype was found many times. V gene TRBV7-6 combines with J gene TRBJ2-1; TRBD2 matches at 7 bases. This CDR3 region has 16 residues. Germline assignment: CDR1 SGHVS and CDR2 FNYEAQ. V was pared by 0 bases and J by 5 bases, with 7 bases of the junction left unmatched. The CDR3 is CASSLALAEHHNEQFF. As DNA, the CDR3 is TGTGCCAGCAGCTTAGCTCTAGCGGAACACCACAATGAGCAGTTCTTC. The complete variable domain, with remaining parts taken from reference TRBV7-6 and TRBJ2-1, reads GAGVSQSPRYKVTKRGQDVALRCDPISGHVSLYWYRQALGQGPEFLTYFNYEAQQDKSGLPNDRFSAERPEGSISTLTIQRTEQRDSAMYRCASSLALAEHHNEQFFGPGTRLTVL.

This clonotype was found a few times. The chain couples TRBV7-8 to TRBJ2-7; a weak D match, TRBD1 (6 bases). Germline loops: CDR1 SGHVS, CDR2 FQNEAQ. The ends were cut back, 2 bases at V and 4 bases at J, with 18 bases in the middle. The CDR3 covers 16 residues. DNA of the CDR3: TGTGCCAGCAGCTTATACAGGGCCCGCCGCCCTTACGAGCAGTACTTC. Its translation: CASSLYRARRPYEQYF.

This clonotype has only a few counts. This sequence joins TRBV11-2 and TRBJ2-7, with TRBD2 matching over 14 bases. V was clipped by 4 bases and J by 1 base; unmatched bases: 12. The germline CDR1 and CDR2 sequences are SGHAT and FQNNGV. The CDR3 has 19 amino acids. The DNA of the CDR3 is TGTGCCAGCAGCTCCCGTCTTGGGACTAGCGGGAGATGGTCCTACGAGCAGTACTTC. Protein sequence: CASSSRLGTSGRWSYEQYF.

This rearrangement joins TRBV7-3 to TRBJ2-5; the match to TRBD1 covers 9 bases. CDR1 is SGHTA and CDR2 is FQGTGA in the germline V gene. The CDR3 is 15 residues long. The ends lost 5 bases at V and 5 bases at J; junction bases unmatched: 9. The CDR3: CASSPTGTGRETQYF. The CDR3 coding sequence is TGTGCCAGCAGCCCGACCGGGACAGGGAGGGAGACCCAGTACTTC.

This clonotype was observed a few times. CDR3 nucleotides: TGTGCCAGCAGCTATAGCGGGAATAAAGAGACCCAGTACTTC. Protein sequence: CASSYSGNKETQYF. The chain is built from TRBV5-5 and TRBJ2-5; 8 bases agree with TRBD2. The CDR3 runs 14 residues. CDR1 is SGHKS and CDR2 is YYEKEE in the germline V gene (reference sequence). With V trimmed by 3 bases and J by 3 bases, 4 bases remained unmatched. Filled out from reference TRBV5-5 and TRBJ2-5, the complete variable domain reads DAGVTQSPTHLIKTRGQQVTLRCSPISGHKSVSWYQQVLGQGPQFIFQYYEKEERGRGNFPDRFSARQFPNYSSELNVNALLLGDSALYLCASSYSGNKETQYFGPGTRLLVL.

This chain connects TRBV4-3 to TRBJ1-1; TRBD1 is a possible D gene (5 bases). CDR1 LGHNA and CDR2 YSLEER come from the germline V gene. Trimming pared 1 base from V and 11 bases from J, leaving 14 bases between. The CDR3 has 13 residues. Here the CDR3 DNA reads TGCGCCAGCAGCCAAGTGAGGGGACTCGGGGCTTTCTTT. Amino acids: CASSQVRGLGAFF.